This T cell receptor (beta chain) is from a study of blood T cells in healthy people across ages (dated by TCRdb to the mid-2010s). Notes on the research overall: In model experiments, template switching captured roughly one uniquely barcoded TCR beta cDNA molecule for every two T cells. Donors of different ages were randomly distributed across sequencing lanes to avoid experimental bias. Four age groups were formed from the donors: young (average 16 years), middle-aged (approximately 42), aged (under 70) and long-lived (82). The study measured age-related changes in TCR beta repertoire diversity using deep sequencing normalized with unique cDNA molecular identifiers. The study analyzed two additional independent replicas of 1 million unique cDNA reads from the same blood draw for two donors, one aged 18 to 30 and one aged 80 or older. What the authors observed across the whole study: As age increased, observed TCR beta diversity per million T cells dropped in a roughly linear way, and a significant reduction was already evident by age 40. Compared with the aged group, the long-lived group had more naive CD4+ T cells, fewer expanded clones and increased TCR diversity, a pattern suggesting age selection. Total diversity estimates from one million sequenced T cells were considered lower bounds and underestimates. Bulk unsorted PBMC profiling prevented conclusive comparison of naive and antigen-experienced compartments. The percentage of naive T cells measured by flow cytometry correlated strongly with observed TCR beta diversity. Because the CMV infection status of the donors was unknown, age-related changes in expanded clonotypes may potentially have been confounded.

This clonotype was seen a few times. No antigen is known for it. Per-base qualities were not stored, and no clone one base away is much larger. Libraries were built with 5' RACE. These reads were obtained on an Illumina HiSeq 2500. A second roughly 6 to 11 cycle PCR used a sample-barcoded 5' primer and a J-beta primer mix. A unique molecular identifier was introduced onto each TCR beta cDNA molecule by a template-switch 5' adaptor carrying 12 random nucleotides. Each sample yielded at least 3 million CDR3-containing paired-end reads. First-strand cDNA synthesis was performed from all RNA using the Mint cDNA synthesis kit, with priming by a TRBC-specific oligonucleotide. Following uracil-DNA glycosylase treatment, all cDNA underwent a first 18-cycle PCR with the universal primers M1SS and BC2_uni_R. Concerning the study's data processing: Each sample was normalized by randomly selecting 1 million high-quality reads, each carrying a distinct molecular identifier. Reads sharing molecular identifiers were discarded rather than binned into consensus sequences. MiTCR, set to a Q25 quality threshold and the strictest error-elimination algorithm, was used for CDR3 identification, clonotype clustering and error correction. A nonparametric unseen species model with Euler transformation was used to estimate a lower bound on total TCR beta diversity. Using fastp at Q25 and MiXCR, TCRdb reprocessed the public reads and kept productive beta chains. Under each unique CDR3 protein, matching rows form one entry showing the most common genes and DNA. It is TCRdb's table, rather than the study itself, that gives the V and J calls and clone size. This sample has 550,000 to 750,000 distinct CDR3 sequences in its table, and roughly 21% of those were observed once. The ten largest clones represent about 3.6% of the sample.

The 40 or so donors, aged 6 to 90 years, were systemically healthy Caucasian individuals from Russia. Approximately 9.3 milliliters of peripheral blood were drawn from each donor into EDTA-treated Vacutainer tubes. Ficoll-Paque density-gradient centrifugation was used to isolate PBMCs, with at least 7 million per sample. Total RNA, at least 6 micrograms per sample, was extracted from PBMCs with Trizol reagent. For every donor, an aliquot of PBMCs went through flow cytometry to measure the percentages of naive CD45RAhigh/CD27high T cells. Compared with germline, V lacks 2 bases and J lacks 5 bases; bases without a gene match: 7. Measured from the cysteine to the phenylalanine, the CDR3 is 15 residues long. Only CDR3 DNA is held: 45 bases, read in frame from base 1. The germline V gene yields KGHSH for CDR1 and LQKENI for CDR2.

Sequenced sample: blood. This TCR derives from an older man in good health. The chain joins TRBV18 to TRBJ2-3, with TRBD2 matching 7 junction bases. The CDR3 protein sequence reads: CASSPRAGEVDTQYF. The nucleotide sequence reads TGTGCCAGCTCACCAAGGGCGGGAGAAGTAGATACGCAGTATTTT.